One and the same sample provided the 31 T cell receptor beta chains below, sequenced in a study of Graves' ophthalmopathy and Graves' hyperthyroidism (dated by TCRdb to 2016 to 2019). The instrument was an Illumina HiSeq 2000. TCR beta CDR3 regions were amplified from RNA transcripts for repertoire sequencing. The first round was an RT-PCR using HTBI primers with the Qiagen OneStep RT-PCR kit, and this first round was followed by a second-round multiplex PCR, then size selection and purification. TCRdb handled the public reads itself, with Q25 trimming in fastp and clone calling in MiXCR, and kept productive beta chains. Here each entry gathers all rows of one CDR3 protein and keeps the most common genes and DNA. Across this sample there are 350,000 to 450,000 distinct CDR3 sequences, with 20% to 25% seen only once. Approximately 3% of the sample rests with the top ten. The material sequenced was peripheral blood. The receptors originated from a young woman with stable Graves' hyperthyroidism. Donor details come from another sample of the same person, matched by shared clones.

This chain links TRBV6-5 with TRBJ1-1; D unresolved. The germline CDR1 and CDR2 sequences are MNHEY and SVGAGI. This CDR3 region has 15 residues. V lost 2 bases to trimming and J lost 1 base, with 11 bases between them. The CDR3 bases are TGTGCCAGCAGTTACCGGACGCATAAGAACACTGAAGCTTTCTTT. Protein product: CASSYRTHKNTEAFF.

The table lists this clonotype with many counts. The chain employs TRBV2 and TRBJ1-3; D unclear. Germline CDR1 is SNHLY and CDR2 is FYNNEI. The CDR3 runs to 14 residues. Trimming pared 6 bases from V and 1 base from J, leaving 10 bases between. The CDR3 DNA is TGTGCCAGCAGAGCGGGCGATTCTGGAAACACCATATATTTT. The encoded protein is CASRAGDSGNTIYF.

This clonotype has at least ten counts. The gene calls are TRBV7-8 and TRBJ1-1; a weak D match, TRBD1 (5 bases). The CDR3 has 14 residues. Trimming removed 4 bases at V and 4 bases at J, with 13 bases between. Germline V lookup: CDR1 SGHVS, CDR2 FQNEAQ. CDR3 DNA sequence: TGTGCCAGCAGCTCGGACACCCCGGGCACTGAAGCTTTCTTT. It is translated as CASSSDTPGTEAFF.

This clonotype was observed at least ten times. The chain joins TRBV12-3 or TRBV12-4 to TRBJ2-7; no reliable D call. V lost 0 bases and J 7 bases, leaving 13 bases between the germline ends. CDR3 length: 14 residues. The DNA for the CDR3 is TGTGCCAGCAGTTTAGCGATCCCATTACCGGAGCAGTACTTC. Its protein product is CASSLAIPLPEQYF.

This clonotype came up many times. The chain joins TRBV6-1 to TRBJ2-7; either TRBD1 or TRBD2 may supply D (6 bases each). Per the germline V gene, CDR1 is MNHNS and CDR2 is SASEGT. The ends were cut back, 2 bases at V and 2 bases at J, with 13 bases in the middle. CDR3 length equals 15 residues. The CDR3 here is CASSETGRTTYEQYF. CDR3 DNA sequence: TGTGCCAGCAGTGAAACAGGGAGGACCACCTACGAGCAGTACTTC.

At least ten counts were recorded for this clonotype. The chain employs TRBV2 and TRBJ2-7; tentative D call: TRBD2 (6 bases). This CDR3 is built from 14 residues. Germline V gene data show CDR1 as SNHLY and CDR2 as FYNNEI. V lost 8 bases and J 1 base, leaving 15 bases between the germline ends. This CDR3 is CASDRGTLSYEQYF. The CDR3 coding sequence is TGTGCCAGCGACCGAGGGACTCTTTCCTACGAGCAGTACTTC.

This clonotype was seen ten or more times. This chain's CDR3 is CASSDGGQGIVTETQYF. The CDR3 DNA follows: TGTGCCAGCAGTGATGGAGGGCAGGGCATTGTGACAGAGACCCAGTACTTC. The J gene is TRBJ2-5, the V gene TRBV6-1; D possibly corresponds to TRBD2 (6 bases). V was shortened by 3 bases and J by 4 bases, with 21 bases between the two germline ends. CDR1 and CDR2 (germline): MNHNS, SASEGT. This CDR3 spans 17 amino acids.

This clonotype was recorded many times. Possible read error: a much larger clone is one base away. The chain is built from TRBV12-3 or TRBV12-4 and TRBJ2-5; D uncertain. The CDR3 is 13 amino acids. Here the CDR3 DNA reads TGTGCCAGCAGTTTACGGCAGCAAGAGACCCAGCACTTC. Translation: CASSLRQQETQHF.

This sequence joins TRBV20-1 and TRBJ1-6; D gene unclear. Trimming removed 0 bases from V and 9 bases from J, with 9 bases in between. There are 13 residues in the CDR3. The germline V gene encodes CDR1 DFQATT and CDR2 SNEGSKA (reference sequence). In DNA, the CDR3 is TGCAGTGCTAGAGATGAGCGGTCTTCACCCCTCCACTTT. This gives the protein CSARDERSSPLHF.

The table lists this clonotype with many counts. This chain uses TRBV20-1 with TRBJ2-7; D is unresolved. Per germline, CDR1 DFQATT and CDR2 SNEGSKA (reference sequence). V lost 4 bases and J lost 5, with 9 bases in between. This CDR3 is 11 amino acids long. CDR3 loop: CSATGRNEQYF. The DNA of the CDR3 is TGCAGTGCTACCGGACGGAACGAGCAGTACTTC.

This clonotype was seen more than once but under ten times. CDR3 in amino acids: CASTKTGIDGYTF. For the CDR3, the DNA is TGTGCCAGCACCAAGACGGGGATCGATGGCTACACCTTC. The V gene is TRBV6-2 or TRBV6-3, the J gene TRBJ1-2; the D is unclear. The CDR3 totals 13 residues. Germline V lookup: CDR1 MNHEY, CDR2 SVGEGT. V dropped 7 bases and J dropped 6 bases, with 15 bases sitting between them.

This clonotype was observed many times. The chain joins TRBV13 to TRBJ2-5; 10 bases are shared with TRBD2. CDR1 and CDR2 from the germline V gene are PRHDT and FYEKMQ (reference sequence). The CDR3 is 14 residues long. V shed 5 bases, J shed 3 bases, and the junction held 3 bases outside the gene matches. The CDR3 coding sequence is TGTGCCAGCAGCCACGGACTAGCGGAAGAGACCCAGTACTTC. It codes for CASSHGLAEETQYF.

This clonotype has ten or more counts. The chain couples TRBV20-1 to TRBJ1-2, with 9 bases fitting TRBD1. The CDR3 extends over 12 amino acids. V lost 6 bases and J lost 5; bases outside the gene matches: 4. In germline, CDR1 is DFQATT, CDR2 SNEGSKA (reference sequence). The CDR3 region is CSASGTGYGYTF. The DNA of the CDR3 is TGCAGTGCCTCCGGGACAGGGTATGGCTACACCTTC.

This clonotype was found many times. The genes are TRBV20-1 and TRBJ2-5; D is ambiguous. The ends were cut back, 6 bases at V and 5 bases at J, with 10 bases in the middle. There are 11 residues in the CDR3. Germline V lookup: CDR1 DFQATT, CDR2 SNEGSKA (reference sequence). As DNA, the CDR3 is TGCAGTGCGATGATCGGGGAGACCCAGTACTTC. Its translation is CSAMIGETQYF.

This clonotype was found many times. The chain couples TRBV6-1 to TRBJ1-5; D not resolved. Germline V gene sequence: CDR1 MNHNS, CDR2 SASEGT. The V gene lost 3 bases and the J gene lost 9 bases, with 9 bases spanning the gap. The CDR3 is 12 amino acids. The CDR3 sequence is CASSDPDRPQHF. DNA for the CDR3: TGTGCCAGCAGTGACCCCGACCGGCCCCAGCATTTT.

This clonotype was recorded at least ten times. J is TRBJ1-6 and V is TRBV20-1; D may be TRBD1 (5 bases). The CDR3 runs 15 residues. V gave up 1 base and J gave up 9 bases, with 16 bases separating them. The germline gives CDR1 DFQATT, CDR2 SNEGSKA (reference sequence). The CDR3 nucleotides read TGCAGTGCTAGAGGTCCCGGGACGGACCTTTCACCCCTCCACTTT. Translation gives CSARGPGTDLSPLHF.

This chain uses TRBV4-2 with TRBJ2-5, with 7 positions matching TRBD2. Germline V gene sequence: CDR1 LGHNA, CDR2 YNFKEQ. Trimming removed 1 base from V and 5 bases from J; junction bases left unmatched: 10. The CDR3 covers 16 residues. The CDR3 nucleotides read TGTGCCAGCAGCCAAGGAGGGAGGGCCGCGAGGGAGACCCAGTACTTC. Its protein is CASSQGGRAARETQYF.

The chain carries TRBV6-2 or TRBV6-3 and TRBJ1-2; D is unclear. Germline CDR1 MNHEY, CDR2 SVGEGT. CDR3 length equals 12 residues. The ends were cut back, 2 bases at V and 8 bases at J, with 9 bases in the middle. The chain's CDR3 is CASSYKREGYTF. The CDR3 region has the DNA TGTGCCAGCAGTTACAAGCGGGAGGGCTACACCTTC.

The sample holds many counts of this clonotype. This sequence joins TRBV27 and TRBJ1-2; 7 nucleotides line up with TRBD1. CDR1 is MNHEY, CDR2 SMNVEV, per germline (reference sequence). With V trimmed by 0 bases and J by 4 bases, 5 bases remained unmatched. This CDR3 contains 15 residues. CDR3 protein: CASSLSPDRAYGYTF. The CDR3 DNA follows: TGTGCCAGCAGTTTATCGCCCGACAGGGCCTATGGCTACACCTTC.

In its sample, this clonotype was seen many times. This chain joins TRBV11-2 and TRBJ1-5; the D is unclear. V lost 4 bases to trimming and J lost 1 base, with 5 bases between them. The germline CDR1 and CDR2 sequences are SGHAT and FQNNGV. This CDR3 is built from 13 residues. The chain's CDR3 is CASSSSSNQPQHF. CDR3 DNA sequence: TGTGCCAGCAGCTCGAGCAGCAATCAGCCCCAGCATTTT. Full variable domain (missing parts from reference TRBV11-2 and TRBJ1-5): EAGVAQSPRYKIIEKRQSVAFWCNPISGHATLYWYQQILGQGPKLLIQFQNNGVVDDSQLPKDRFSAERLKGVDSTLKIQPAKLEDSAVYLCASSSSSNQPQHFGDGTRLSIL.

This clonotype was counted a few times. The chain joins TRBV7-2 to TRBJ2-5, with D unresolved. Germline loops: CDR1 SGHTA, CDR2 FQGNSA. Trimming shortened V by 5 bases and J by 5 bases, and 15 bases separated the two germline ends. The CDR3 covers 14 residues. CDR3 sequence (DNA): TGTGCCAGCAGCCCTAACAGCCTTGGGGAGACCCAGTACTTC. Translating it yields CASSPNSLGETQYF.

This clonotype came up a few times. The CDR3 DNA sequence: TGCGCCAGCAGCCAACTTAGGACAGAAACTGAAGCTTTCTTT. Translating gives CASSQLRTETEAFF. The rearrangement joins TRBV4-1 to TRBJ1-1; possibly TRBD1 for D (6 bases). CDR1 MGHRA and CDR2 YSYEKL come from the germline V gene. The V and J ends lost 2 bases and 5 bases respectively, with 12 bases between them. The CDR3 sequence is 14 residues long.

At least ten counts were recorded for this clonotype. The chain employs TRBV6-5 and TRBJ1-2, with 7 positions matching TRBD1. Germline values: CDR1 MNHEY, CDR2 SVGAGI. The CDR3 loop spans 15 amino acids. After removal of 2 bases from V and 6 bases from J, the junction contained 9 bases not matched to a gene. DNA for the CDR3: TGTGCCAGCAGTTACAGAGGGGGCGCCGGAAATGGCTACACCTTC. The encoded protein is CASSYRGGAGNGYTF.

This clonotype was seen more than once but under ten times. The chain links TRBV11-2 to TRBJ2-4; a possible D gene is TRBD2 (6 bases). Germline V gene sequence: CDR1 SGHAT, CDR2 FQNNGV. CDR3 length: 14 residues. The V end lost 7 bases, the J end lost 10 bases, and 20 bases lay between the germline ends. Here the CDR3 reads CASTTTGGAGIQYF. In DNA form, the CDR3 reads TGTGCCAGCACCACGACGGGCGGGGCAGGGATTCAGTACTTC.

This clonotype showed up many times. The chain combines TRBV12-3 or TRBV12-4 with TRBJ2-7; D is unresolved. CDR3 length: 13 amino acids. V shed 7 bases and J shed 3 bases, with 13 bases lying between them. CDR3 in DNA: TGTGCCAGCACCGGCAGGAGAAGCTACGAGCAGTACTTC. Protein product: CASTGRRSYEQYF.

This clonotype was observed a few times. The genes are TRBV30 and TRBJ1-6; 10 nucleotides match TRBD1. J was trimmed by 9 bases and V by 0 bases; bases with no gene match: 8. This CDR3 has 16 residues. The germline CDR1 and CDR2 sequences are GTSNPN and SVGIG (reference sequence). The CDR3 here is CAWSVIPGQGTSPLHF. The DNA of the CDR3 is TGTGCCTGGAGTGTAATACCGGGACAGGGGACTTCACCCCTCCACTTT.

This clonotype came up a few times. This rearrangement joins TRBV30 to TRBJ2-5; 7 positions agree with TRBD1. The CDR3 spans 12 residues. Germline V gene sequence: CDR1 GTSNPN, CDR2 SVGIG (reference sequence). The J segment lost 5 bases and the V segment lost 7 bases, leaving 7 bases of the junction unmatched. In nucleotides, the CDR3 is TGTGCCTCCAGACAGGGACGGGAGACCCAGTACTTC. Translation: CASRQGRETQYF.

This clonotype was detected ten times or more. This chain uses TRBV2 with TRBJ2-7; 11 nucleotides match TRBD1. The ends lost 4 bases at V and 7 bases at J; junction bases unmatched: 6. This CDR3 region has 14 residues. CDR1 and CDR2 from the germline V gene are SNHLY and FYNNEI. The CDR3 reads CASSVGQGAWEQYF. The CDR3 region has the DNA TGTGCCAGCAGTGTTGGACAGGGGGCGTGGGAGCAGTACTTC.

This clonotype was seen at least ten times. The chain employs TRBV20-1 and TRBJ2-5; the D gene is possibly TRBD2 (5 bases). The CDR3 sequence is 12 residues long. Germline values: CDR1 DFQATT, CDR2 SNEGSKA (reference sequence). The CDR3 sequence: CSTQAAVGTQYF. CDR3 coding DNA: TGCTCCACCCAAGCGGCCGTCGGGACCCAGTACTTC.

This clonotype has at least ten counts. The CDR3 sequence: CASSFLDRNTEAFF. As DNA, the CDR3 is TGTGCCAGCAGCTTCCTAGACAGGAACACTGAAGCTTTCTTT. J is TRBJ1-1 and V is TRBV11-2, with D maybe TRBD1 (5 bases). V lost 3 bases and J 1 base, leaving 9 bases between the germline ends. The CDR3 spans 14 residues. Germline V gives CDR1 SGHAT, CDR2 FQNNGV.

The sample holds one count of this clonotype. The rearrangement links TRBV7-6 to TRBJ2-7; D is perhaps TRBD2 (7 bases). The V gene lost 5 bases and the J gene lost 6 bases, with 11 bases spanning the gap. The germline V gene encodes CDR1 SGHVS and CDR2 FNYEAQ. This CDR3 region has 12 residues. Written as DNA, the CDR3 is TGTGCCAGCAGCCACAGGGAGGGCGAGCAGTACTTC. Encoded protein: CASSHREGEQYF.